Listed below are T cell receptor beta chains from one sample, sequenced in a study of blood T cell repertoires in COVID-19. Using immunoSEQ multiplex PCR, the repertoire was profiled, and TCRdb retains in-frame clones only, with some absent. The table includes a few hundred thousand clones, about 84% detected once. The source material was peripheral blood. The receptors stem from a man aged 80 or over with acute or convalescent COVID-19. Both conserved end residues are part of each CDR3. D genes are given only for firm matches. Not all rows give a size; the values are once, few, many and, for expanded clones, a class.

V,J,size,D,DNA,CDR3
TRBV3-1/TRBV3-2,TRBJ1-2,-,-,TGTGCCAGCAGCCAAGGACCACAGGGCTACACCTTC,CASSQGPQGYTF
TRBV18,TRBJ1-2,-,TRBD1,TGTGCCAGCTCACAAGGGGACAGGACCTATGGCTACACCTTC,CASSQGDRTYGYTF
TRBV9,TRBJ1-4,-,-,TGTGCCAGCAGCGATAGCGTAGGGTGGAACGAAAAACTGTTTTTT,CASSDSVGWNEKLFF
TRBV3-1/TRBV3-2,TRBJ1-1,-,TRBD1,TGTGCCAGCAGCCAGGGACAGTTGACTGAAGCTTTCTTT,CASSQGQLTEAFF
TRBV10-1,TRBJ1-2,few,TRBD1,TGCGCCAGCAGCGGGGACAGCTATGGCTACACCTTC,CASSGDSYGYTF
TRBV28,TRBJ1-2,few,TRBD1,TGTGCCATCCAGGGACAGCCCAGCCCTACTAACTATGGCTACACCTTC,CAIQGQPSPTNYGYTF
TRBV29-1,TRBJ1-5,few,-,TGCAGCGTTGGTGGGGCTAATCAGCCCCAGCATTTT,CSVGGANQPQHF
TRBV5-1,TRBJ2-5,-,TRBD1,TGCGCCAGCAGCTCCTTATTGGGGGACAGGGGGCTCTCAGGCCCAGAGACCCAGTACTTC,CASSSLLGDRGLSGPETQYF
TRBV3-1/TRBV3-2,TRBJ1-2,-,-,TGTGCCAGCAGCCAAGAACCGGGGGTAAGAGGCTACACCTTC,CASSQEPGVRGYTF
TRBV3-1/TRBV3-2,TRBJ1-3,-,TRBD1,TGTGCCAGCAGCCCACAGGGACAGTACCTTGGAAACACCATATATTTT,CASSPQGQYLGNTIYF
TRBV28,TRBJ1-5,-,-,TGTGCCAGCAGTCTATCCGGGATCTATAGCAATCAGCCCCAGCATTTT,CASSLSGIYSNQPQHF
TRBV7-2,TRBJ1-3,-,TRBD1,TGTGCCAGCAGCCCTCAGGGGGGTACCATATATTTT,CASSPQGGTIYF
TRBV6-2/TRBV6-3,TRBJ1-4,-,-,TGTGCCAGCAGTGGGGGACACGCAACTAATGAAAAACTGTTTTTT,CASSGGHATNEKLFF
TRBV20-1,TRBJ1-4,-,-,TGCAGTGCTAGTGAGGGGAGATCAACTAATGAAAAACTGTTTTTT,CSASEGRSTNEKLFF
TRBV2,TRBJ2-3,-,TRBD1,TGTGCCAGCACGCTTTCCGGGACAGGCACAGATACGCAGTATTTT,CASTLSGTGTDTQYF
TRBV5-1,TRBJ1-1,-,TRBD1,TGCGCCAGCAGCATCGGACAGGGGACTGAAGCTTTCTTT,CASSIGQGTEAFF
TRBV6-5,TRBJ2-7,-,-,TGTGCCAGCACTCCTCCGTCGGGCTACGAGCAGTACTTC,CASTPPSGYEQYF
TRBV18,TRBJ2-7,-,TRBD2,TGTGCCAGCTCAACAGCGGGAGGCGAGCAGTACTTC,CASSTAGGEQYF
TRBV15,TRBJ2-2,-,-,TGTGCCACCAGCAGAGCCCGGGGGAACACCGGGGAGCTGTTTTTT,CATSRARGNTGELFF
TRBV7-3,TRBJ2-1,-,TRBD2,TGTGCCAGCAGCCCTGGACTAGCGGGAGGCAATGAGCAGTTCTTC,CASSPGLAGGNEQFF
TRBV10-3,TRBJ1-2,-,-,TGTGCCATCAGTGAGTCGAGCGGCTATAACTATGGCTACACCTTC,CAISESSGYNYGYTF
TRBV18,TRBJ2-1,-,TRBD2,TGTGCCAGCTCACTGCTTTGGACTAGCGGCCTCTACAATGAGCAGTTCTTC,CASSLLWTSGLYNEQFF
TRBV9,TRBJ2-1,-,TRBD1,TGTGCCAGCAGCTCTGGACAGGGTTTTCTCGAGGTGGAGTTCTTC,CASSSGQGFLEVEFF
TRBV7-9,TRBJ1-6,-,-,TGTGCCAGCAGCTTTGCGGCAGCGGAAAATTCACCCCTCCACTTT,CASSFAAAENSPLHF
TRBV7-9,TRBJ1-4,-,TRBD1,TGTGCCAGCAGCTTAGACGGGACAGTCAAGGGAAAACTGTTTTTT,CASSLDGTVKGKLFF
TRBV5-5,TRBJ1-2,-,-,TGTGCCAGCAGCCCAGGGGAGGGAGGCTACACCTTC,CASSPGEGGYTF
TRBV28,TRBJ1-2,once,-,TGTGCCAGCAAACCGGGGGGGATAGCTAACTATGGCTACACCTTC,CASKPGGIANYGYTF
TRBV27,TRBJ2-1,-,TRBD2,TGTGCCAGCAGTCAACTAGCGGGAGGCCCTAGCTCCTACAATGAGCAGTTCTTC,CASSQLAGGPSSYNEQFF